The 10 T cell receptor beta chains reported below all come from one sample, sequenced in a study of sequential checkpoint blockade in melanoma. Data came from immunoSEQ multiplex PCR; TCRdb stores just in-frame clones and leaves some out. The sample holds some 10,000 clones; 78% are singletons and the top ten take about 11%. Treatment of the sample: randomized to nivolumab then ipilimumab (arm A) or the reverse (arm B). The material sequenced was CD8+ T cells sorted from blood (inferred from file names), taken from a patient given nivolumab and ipilimumab in sequence. Source of these receptors: a human donor with melanoma.

This clone has a single count. This chain links TRBV2 with TRBJ2-7; 7 bases match TRBD2. J gave up 2 bases and V 6 bases, and 4 bases lay outside the gene matches. Germline CDR1 is SNHLY and CDR2 is FYNNEI. CDR3 length equals 13 residues. The DNA of the CDR3 is TGTGCCAGCAGACTGAGCGGGACCTACGAGCAGTACTTC. Protein: CASRLSGTYEQYF.

The chain is built from TRBV6-6 and TRBJ2-5, with D hard to call. V lost 4 bases and J 4 bases, leaving 16 bases between the germline ends. Germline V gene data show CDR1 as MNHNY and CDR2 as SVGAGI (reference sequence). The CDR3 length is 15 residues. Here the CDR3 reads CASSSYSGRIETQYF. The DNA for the CDR3 is TGTGCCAGCAGTTCGTATTCAGGAAGGATAGAGACCCAGTACTTC.

This chain links TRBV7-6 with TRBJ2-7; TRBD2 agrees at 10 bases. Per germline, CDR1 SGHVS and CDR2 FNYEAQ. This CDR3 spans 14 amino acids. Trimming cost V 3 bases and J 5 bases; bases outside gene matches: 4. CDR3 bases: TGTGCCAGCAGCTTTCGGACTAGCGGCAACGAGCAGTACTTC. Translating it yields CASSFRTSGNEQYF. Combining the CDR3 with reference TRBV7-6 and TRBJ2-7 gives the whole variable domain GAGVSQSPRYKVTKRGQDVALRCDPISGHVSLYWYRQALGQGPEFLTYFNYEAQQDKSGLPNDRFSAERPEGSISTLTIQRTEQRDSAMYRCASSFRTSGNEQYFGPGTRLTVT.

The rearrangement joins TRBV6-1 to TRBJ2-5, with TRBD2 identical over 7 bases. The CDR3 length is 14 residues. V lost 1 base to trimming and J lost 4 bases; unmatched junction nucleotides: 3. CDR1 MNHNS and CDR2 SASEGT come from the germline V gene. The CDR3 region has the DNA TGTGCCAGCAGTGAAGGAGCGGGATTAGAGACCCAGTACTTC. It translates to CASSEGAGLETQYF.

The genes are TRBV13 and TRBJ2-7; TRBD1 matches at 9 bases. The CDR3 sequence is 16 residues long. The J segment lost 0 bases and the V segment lost 3 bases, leaving 6 bases of the junction unmatched. The germline V gene encodes CDR1 PRHDT and CDR2 FYEKMQ (reference sequence). The CDR3 loop is CASSFSGQGLSYEQYF. The CDR3 DNA is TGTGCCAGCAGCTTCTCCGGACAGGGGCTCTCCTACGAGCAGTACTTC.

The rearrangement joins TRBV29-1 to TRBJ2-5, with D possibly TRBD1 on 5 matching bases. This CDR3 is 16 amino acids long. The germline gives CDR1 SQVTM, CDR2 ANQGSEA. V was cut by 0 bases and J by 0 bases, with 14 bases left in between. CDR3 in DNA: TGCAGCGTTGAAGAACCAGGGTCTACCCACCAAGAGACCCAGTACTTC. Its translation is CSVEEPGSTHQETQYF.

This chain links TRBV7-9 with TRBJ2-7, with D maybe TRBD1 (6 bases). Germline assignment: CDR1 SEHNR and CDR2 FQNEAQ (reference sequence). This CDR3 has 13 residues. Trimming took off 8 bases at V and 5 bases at J, with 16 bases between the two ends. The CDR3 loop reads CASGLLNRDEQYF. CDR3 coding DNA: TGTGCCAGCGGGTTATTAAACAGGGACGAGCAGTACTTC. The complete variable domain, with remaining parts taken from reference TRBV7-9 and TRBJ2-7, reads DTGVSQNPRHKITKRGQNVTFRCDPISEHNRLYWYRQTLGQGPEFLTYFQNEAQLEKSRLLSDRFSAERPKGSFSTLEIQRTEQGDSAMYLCASGLLNRDEQYFGPGTRLTVT.

The rearrangement links TRBV27 to TRBJ2-7; no firm D call. Between the trimmed V and J ends, which lost 5 bases and 2 bases, there was a span of 10 bases. The CDR3 totals 13 residues. Germline values: CDR1 MNHEY, CDR2 SMNVEV (reference sequence). CDR3 residues: CASSASKPYEQYF. The CDR3 DNA is TGTGCCAGCAGTGCTAGTAAGCCCTACGAGCAGTACTTC.

This clone was picked up a small number of times. Other nucleotide sequences from this sample produce the same CDR3. The V call is TRBV19, the J call TRBJ2-3, with D possibly TRBD2 on 5 matching bases. The CDR3 extends over 14 amino acids. Trimming left V 5 bases short and J 6 bases short, with 15 bases between. The germline V gene has CDR1 LNHDA and CDR2 SQIVND (reference sequence). The CDR3 protein is CASSWLARSDTQYF. In DNA form, the CDR3 reads TGTGCCAGTAGTTGGTTAGCGAGATCGGATACGCAGTATTTT.

The chain employs TRBV6-1 and TRBJ1-5, with TRBD1 matching 7 bases. The length of the CDR3 is 14 residues. The germline V gene encodes CDR1 MNHNS and CDR2 SASEGT. V was clipped by 6 bases and J by 4 bases; unmatched bases: 6. CDR3 coding DNA: TGTGCCAGCAGATCGACAGGGTATAATCAGCCCCAGCATTTT. Encoded protein: CASRSTGYNQPQHF.